The present TCR beta chain was sequenced within a study of blood T cell repertoires in COVID-19. The data were produced by immunoSEQ multiplex PCR, yet TCRdb's version contains in-frame clones alone and is incomplete. The sample shows 250,000 to 350,000 clones, about 87% of them seen only once. Trimming cost V 3 bases and J 4 bases; bases outside gene matches: 3. This CDR3 region has 14 residues. In germline, CDR1 is SGHRS, CDR2 YFSETQ. The TCR was taken from a woman aged 45-65 years with COVID-19, enrolled during active disease. The chain is built from TRBV5-1 and TRBJ1-3, with 8 bases that match TRBD1. Sequences were obtained from peripheral blood. The CDR3 region has the DNA TGCGCCAGCAGCTCGACAGGGGACGGAAACACCATATATTTT. Protein product: CASSSTGDGNTIYF. The variable domain in full, completed from reference TRBV5-1 and TRBJ1-3, reads KAGVTQTPRYLIKTRGQQVTLSCSPISGHRSVSWYQQTPGQGLQFLFEYFSETQRNKGNFPGRFSGRQFSNSRSEMNVSTLELGDSALYLCASSSTGDGNTIYFGEGSWLTVV.